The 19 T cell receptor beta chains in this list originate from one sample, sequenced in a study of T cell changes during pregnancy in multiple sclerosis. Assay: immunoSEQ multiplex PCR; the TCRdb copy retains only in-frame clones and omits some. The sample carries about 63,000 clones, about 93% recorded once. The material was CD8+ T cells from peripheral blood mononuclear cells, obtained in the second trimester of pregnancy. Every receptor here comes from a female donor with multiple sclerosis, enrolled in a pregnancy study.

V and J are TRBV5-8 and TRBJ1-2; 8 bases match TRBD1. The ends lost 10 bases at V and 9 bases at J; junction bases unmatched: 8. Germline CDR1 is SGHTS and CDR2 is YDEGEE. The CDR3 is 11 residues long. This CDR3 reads CASGTGISYTF. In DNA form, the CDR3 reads TGTGCCTCCGGGACAGGAATAAGCTACACCTTC.

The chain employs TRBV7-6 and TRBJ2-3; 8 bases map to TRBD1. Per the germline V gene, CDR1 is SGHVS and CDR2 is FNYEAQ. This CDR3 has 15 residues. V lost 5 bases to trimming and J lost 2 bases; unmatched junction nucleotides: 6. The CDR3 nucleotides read TGTGCCAGCAGCGCCCCGGACAGGGACACAGATACGCAGTATTTT. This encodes CASSAPDRDTDTQYF.

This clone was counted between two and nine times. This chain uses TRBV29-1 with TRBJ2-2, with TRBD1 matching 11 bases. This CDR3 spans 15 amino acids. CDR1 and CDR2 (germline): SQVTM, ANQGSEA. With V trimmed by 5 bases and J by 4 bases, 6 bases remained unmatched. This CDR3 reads CSVRTGGAVTGELFF. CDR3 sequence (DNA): TGCAGCGTTAGGACAGGGGGCGCGGTCACCGGGGAGCTGTTTTTT.

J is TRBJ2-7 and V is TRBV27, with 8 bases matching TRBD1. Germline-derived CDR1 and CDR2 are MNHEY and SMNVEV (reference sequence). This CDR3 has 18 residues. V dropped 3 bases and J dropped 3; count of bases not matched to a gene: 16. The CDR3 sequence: CASSFEHGTRTGYYEQYF. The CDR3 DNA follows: TGTGCCAGCAGTTTTGAACATGGGACCCGGACAGGGTACTACGAGCAGTACTTC.

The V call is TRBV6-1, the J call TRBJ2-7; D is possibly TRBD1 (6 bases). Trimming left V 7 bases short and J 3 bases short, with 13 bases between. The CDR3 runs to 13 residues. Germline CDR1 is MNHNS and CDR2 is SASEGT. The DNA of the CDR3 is TGTGCCAGCATTGGGGGCCCGTTCTACGAGCAGTACTTC. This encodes CASIGGPFYEQYF.

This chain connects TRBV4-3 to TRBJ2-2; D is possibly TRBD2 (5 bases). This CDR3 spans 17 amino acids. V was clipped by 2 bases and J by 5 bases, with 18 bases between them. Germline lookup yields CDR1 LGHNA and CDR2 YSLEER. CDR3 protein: CASSQSLLGGGTGELFF. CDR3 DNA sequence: TGCGCCAGCAGCCAATCTCTATTGGGCGGAGGAACCGGGGAGCTGTTTTTT.

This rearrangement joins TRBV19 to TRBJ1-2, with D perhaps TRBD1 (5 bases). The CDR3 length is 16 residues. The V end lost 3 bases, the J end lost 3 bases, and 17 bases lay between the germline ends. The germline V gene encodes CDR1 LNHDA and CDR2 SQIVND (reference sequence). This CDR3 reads CASSINRQRFYYGYTF. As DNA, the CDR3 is TGTGCCAGTAGTATCAACAGGCAACGCTTTTACTATGGCTACACCTTC.

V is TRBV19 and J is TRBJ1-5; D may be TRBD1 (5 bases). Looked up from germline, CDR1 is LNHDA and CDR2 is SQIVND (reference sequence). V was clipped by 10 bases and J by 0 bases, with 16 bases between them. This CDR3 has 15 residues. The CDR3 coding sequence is TGTGCCACCTCGACGTGGGGCTCTAGCAATCAGCCCCAGCATTTT. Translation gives CATSTWGSSNQPQHF.

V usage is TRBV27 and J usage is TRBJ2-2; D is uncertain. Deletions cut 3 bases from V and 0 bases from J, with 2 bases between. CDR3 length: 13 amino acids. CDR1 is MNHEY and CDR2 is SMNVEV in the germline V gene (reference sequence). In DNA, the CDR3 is TGTGCCAGCAGTTTCACGAACACCGGGGAGCTGTTTTTT. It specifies CASSFTNTGELFF.

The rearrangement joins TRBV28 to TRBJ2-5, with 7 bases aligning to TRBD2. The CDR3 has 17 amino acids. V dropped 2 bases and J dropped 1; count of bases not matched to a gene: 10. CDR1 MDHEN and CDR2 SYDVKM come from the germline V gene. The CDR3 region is CASSLISGLVFQETQYF. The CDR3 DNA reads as TGTGCCAGCAGTTTAATTTCCGGACTAGTTTTCCAAGAGACCCAGTACTTC.

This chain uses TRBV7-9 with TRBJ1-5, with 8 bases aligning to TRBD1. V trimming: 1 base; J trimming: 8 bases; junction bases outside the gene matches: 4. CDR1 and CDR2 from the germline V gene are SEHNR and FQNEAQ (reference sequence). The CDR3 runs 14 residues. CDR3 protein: CASSLGQGAEPQHF. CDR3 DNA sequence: TGTGCCAGCAGCTTAGGGCAGGGGGCAGAGCCCCAGCATTTT.

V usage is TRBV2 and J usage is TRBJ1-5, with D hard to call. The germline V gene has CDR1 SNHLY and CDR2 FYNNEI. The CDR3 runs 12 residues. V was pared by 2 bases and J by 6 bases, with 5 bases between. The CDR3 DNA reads TGTGCCAGCAGTGAAATCTTTCAGCCCCAGCATTTT. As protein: CASSEIFQPQHF.

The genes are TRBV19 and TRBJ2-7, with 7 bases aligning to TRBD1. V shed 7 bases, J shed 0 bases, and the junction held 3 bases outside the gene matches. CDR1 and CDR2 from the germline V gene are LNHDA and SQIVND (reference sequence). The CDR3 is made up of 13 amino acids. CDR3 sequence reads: CASKDRSSYEQYF. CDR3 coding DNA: TGTGCCAGTAAGGACAGGAGCTCCTACGAGCAGTACTTC. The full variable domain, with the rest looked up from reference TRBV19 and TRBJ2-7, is DGGITQSPKYLFRKEGQNVTLSCEQNLNHDAMYWYRQDPGQGLRLIYYSQIVNDFQKGDIAEGYSVSREKKESFPLTVTSAQKNPTAFYLCASKDRSSYEQYFGPGTRLTVT.

CDR3: CASSEWDSSYEQYF. DNA for the CDR3: TGTGCCAGTAGTGAATGGGACAGCTCCTACGAGCAGTACTTC. The chain has TRBV19 and TRBJ2-7; 7 bases map to TRBD1. This CDR3 is 14 amino acids long. CDR1 is LNHDA, CDR2 SQIVND, per germline (reference sequence). V was pared by 5 bases and J by 0 bases, with 4 bases of the junction left unmatched.

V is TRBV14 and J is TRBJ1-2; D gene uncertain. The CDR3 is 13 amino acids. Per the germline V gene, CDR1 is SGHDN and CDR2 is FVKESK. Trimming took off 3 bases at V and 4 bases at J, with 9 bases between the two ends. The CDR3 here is CASSHRGSYGYTF. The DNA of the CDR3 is TGTGCCAGCAGCCATAGAGGGAGCTATGGCTACACCTTC.

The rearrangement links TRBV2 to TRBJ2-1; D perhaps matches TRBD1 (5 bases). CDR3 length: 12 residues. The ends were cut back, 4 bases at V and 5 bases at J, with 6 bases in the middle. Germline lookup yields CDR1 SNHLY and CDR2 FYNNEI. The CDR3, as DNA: TGTGCCAGCAGTGGACAGAACAATGAGCAGTTCTTC. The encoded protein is CASSGQNNEQFF.

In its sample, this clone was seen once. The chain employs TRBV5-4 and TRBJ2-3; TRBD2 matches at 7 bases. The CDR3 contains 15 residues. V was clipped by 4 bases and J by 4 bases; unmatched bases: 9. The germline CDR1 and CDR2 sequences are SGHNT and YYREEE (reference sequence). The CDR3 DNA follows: TGTGCCAGCAGCACCGGGGCGGGAGCGGCAGATACGCAGTATTTT. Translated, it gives CASSTGAGAADTQYF.

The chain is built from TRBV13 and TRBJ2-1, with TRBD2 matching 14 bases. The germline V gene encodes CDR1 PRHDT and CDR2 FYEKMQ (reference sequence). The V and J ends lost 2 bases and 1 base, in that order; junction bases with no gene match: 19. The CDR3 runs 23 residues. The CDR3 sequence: CASSLNSQAGTSGSKGSYNEQFF. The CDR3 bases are TGTGCCAGCAGCTTAAACTCCCAAGCCGGGACTAGCGGGAGCAAGGGTTCCTACAATGAGCAGTTCTTC.

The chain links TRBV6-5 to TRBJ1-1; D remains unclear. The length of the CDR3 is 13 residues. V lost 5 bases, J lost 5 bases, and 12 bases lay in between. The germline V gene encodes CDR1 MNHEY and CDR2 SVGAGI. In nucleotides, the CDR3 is TGTGCCAGCAGTCATGGTTTGGCAACTGAAGCTTTCTTT. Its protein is CASSHGLATEAFF.